This TCR beta chain was profiled in a study of blood T cells in healthy people across ages. Per sample, at least 5.5 micrograms of total RNA were extracted. Combining a sample-barcoded 5' primer with a J-beta primer mix, a second PCR ran for about 6 to 11 cycles. Each cDNA molecule carried a tag from a template-switch adaptor that contained 12 random nucleotides. No fewer than 3 million CDR3-containing paired-end reads came from each sample. MiXCR was run by TCRdb on the 5' RACE reads, yielding one entry per CDR3 protein. Seen here are about 900,000 distinct CDR3 sequences, around 46% observed once, and the top ten hold 13%. V gave up 4 bases and J gave up 6 bases; unmatched junction bases: 9. Germline CDR1 is SGHRS and CDR2 is YFSETQ. CDR3 length: 15 residues.

The chain recombines TRBV5-1 with TRBJ2-1; 8 nucleotides line up with TRBD1. The TCR comes from a man aged 30 to 45 in good health. The specimen sequenced was blood. The CDR3 loop reads CASSAPGQAGNEQFF. CDR3 nucleotide sequence: TGCGCCAGCAGCGCACCGGGACAGGCCGGCAATGAGCAGTTCTTC.